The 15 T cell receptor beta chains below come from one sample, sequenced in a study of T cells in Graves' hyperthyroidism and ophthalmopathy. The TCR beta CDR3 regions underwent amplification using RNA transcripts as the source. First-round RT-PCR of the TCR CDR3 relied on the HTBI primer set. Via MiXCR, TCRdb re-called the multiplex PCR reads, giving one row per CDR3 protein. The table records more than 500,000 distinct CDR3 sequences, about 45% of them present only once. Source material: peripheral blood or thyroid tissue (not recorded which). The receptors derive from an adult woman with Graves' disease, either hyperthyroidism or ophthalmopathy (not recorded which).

CDR3 sequence: CASSTMWTGANVLTF. CDR3 sequence (DNA): TGTGCCAGCAGCACTATGTGGACAGGGGCCAACGTCCTGACTTTC. The chain recombines TRBV7-2 with TRBJ2-6; D is possibly TRBD1 (5 bases). V lost 5 bases to trimming and J lost 4 bases, with 12 bases between them. This CDR3 spans 15 amino acids. Per germline, CDR1 SGHTA and CDR2 FQGNSA.

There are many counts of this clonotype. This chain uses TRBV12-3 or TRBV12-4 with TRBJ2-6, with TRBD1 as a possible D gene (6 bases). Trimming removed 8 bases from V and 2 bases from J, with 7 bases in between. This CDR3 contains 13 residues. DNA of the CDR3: TGTGCCAGCCAGGGGCCTGGGGCCAACGTCCTGACTTTC. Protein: CASQGPGANVLTF.

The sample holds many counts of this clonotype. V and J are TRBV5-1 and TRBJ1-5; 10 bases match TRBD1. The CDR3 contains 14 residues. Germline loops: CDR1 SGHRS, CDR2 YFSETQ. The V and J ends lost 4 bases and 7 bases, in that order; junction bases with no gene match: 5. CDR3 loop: CASSPTGGVQPQHF. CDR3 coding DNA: TGCGCCAGCAGCCCGACAGGGGGCGTCCAGCCCCAGCATTTT.

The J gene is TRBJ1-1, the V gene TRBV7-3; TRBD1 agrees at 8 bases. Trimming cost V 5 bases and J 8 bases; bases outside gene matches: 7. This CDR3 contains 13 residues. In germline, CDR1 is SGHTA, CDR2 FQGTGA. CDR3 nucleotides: TGTGCCAGCAGCAACCCGCCAGGGGGCGAAGCTTTCTTT. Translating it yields CASSNPPGGEAFF.

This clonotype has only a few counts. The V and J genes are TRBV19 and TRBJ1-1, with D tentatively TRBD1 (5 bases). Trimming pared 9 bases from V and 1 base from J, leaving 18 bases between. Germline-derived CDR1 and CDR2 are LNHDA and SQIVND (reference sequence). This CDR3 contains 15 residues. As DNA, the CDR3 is TGTGCCAGCAGCTTACGTAGACAGCAGAACACTGAAGCTTTCTTT. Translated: CASSLRRQQNTEAFF.

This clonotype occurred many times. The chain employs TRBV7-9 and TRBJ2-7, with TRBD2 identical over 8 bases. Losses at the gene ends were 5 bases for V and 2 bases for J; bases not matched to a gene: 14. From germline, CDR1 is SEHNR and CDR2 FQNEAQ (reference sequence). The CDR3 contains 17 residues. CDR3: CASSGQGGGLGPYEQYF. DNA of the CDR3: TGTGCCAGCAGCGGCCAGGGTGGGGGACTAGGTCCCTACGAGCAGTACTTC.

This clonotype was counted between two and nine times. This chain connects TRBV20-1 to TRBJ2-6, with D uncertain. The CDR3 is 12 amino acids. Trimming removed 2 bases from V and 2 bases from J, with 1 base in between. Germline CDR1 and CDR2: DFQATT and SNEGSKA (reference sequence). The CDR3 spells CSARPGANVLTF. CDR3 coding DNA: TGCAGTGCTAGACCTGGGGCCAACGTCCTGACTTTC.

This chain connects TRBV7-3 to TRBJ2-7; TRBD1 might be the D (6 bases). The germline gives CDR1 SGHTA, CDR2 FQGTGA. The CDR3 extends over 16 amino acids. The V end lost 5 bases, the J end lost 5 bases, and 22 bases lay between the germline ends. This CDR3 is CASSPTGTPIGDEQYF. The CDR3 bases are TGTGCCAGCAGCCCGACAGGAACCCCCATTGGAGACGAGCAGTACTTC. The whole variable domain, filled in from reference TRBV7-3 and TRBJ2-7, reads GAGVSQTPSNKVTEKGKYVELRCDPISGHTALYWYRQSLGQGPEFLIYFQGTGAADDSGLPNDRFFAVRPEGSVSTLKIQRTERGDSAVYLCASSPTGTPIGDEQYFGPGTRLTVT.

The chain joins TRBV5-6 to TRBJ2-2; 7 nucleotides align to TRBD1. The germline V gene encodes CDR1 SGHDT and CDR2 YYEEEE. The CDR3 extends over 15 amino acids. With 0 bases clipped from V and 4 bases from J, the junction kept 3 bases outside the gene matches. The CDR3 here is CASSLGDRPTGELFF. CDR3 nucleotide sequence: TGTGCCAGCAGCTTGGGGGACAGACCCACCGGGGAGCTGTTTTTT.

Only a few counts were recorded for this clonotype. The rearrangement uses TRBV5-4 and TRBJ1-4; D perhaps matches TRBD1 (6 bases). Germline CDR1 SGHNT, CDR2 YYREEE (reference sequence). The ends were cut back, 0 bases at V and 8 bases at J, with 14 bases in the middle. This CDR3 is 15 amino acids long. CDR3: CASSLAGPGEEKLFF. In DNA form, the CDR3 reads TGTGCCAGCAGCTTGGCGGGGCCAGGGGAAGAAAAACTGTTTTTT.

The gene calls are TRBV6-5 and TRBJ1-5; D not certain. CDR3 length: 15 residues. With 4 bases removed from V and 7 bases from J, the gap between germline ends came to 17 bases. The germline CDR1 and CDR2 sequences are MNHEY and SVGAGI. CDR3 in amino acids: CASSSRQGVGQPQHF. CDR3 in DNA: TGTGCCAGCAGTTCCCGTCAAGGCGTCGGGCAGCCCCAGCATTTT.

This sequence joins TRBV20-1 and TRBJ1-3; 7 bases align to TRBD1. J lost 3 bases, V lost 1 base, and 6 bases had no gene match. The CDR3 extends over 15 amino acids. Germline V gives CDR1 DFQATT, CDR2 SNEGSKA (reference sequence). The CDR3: CSARVTGAGGNTIYF. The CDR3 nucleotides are TGCAGTGCTAGAGTAACAGGGGCGGGTGGAAACACCATATATTTT.

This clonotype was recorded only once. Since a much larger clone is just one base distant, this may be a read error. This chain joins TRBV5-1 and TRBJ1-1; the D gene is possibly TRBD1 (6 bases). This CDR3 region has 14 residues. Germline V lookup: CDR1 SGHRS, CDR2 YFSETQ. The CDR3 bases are TGCGTCAGCAGCTTGGGGGGGGGCGAGGGTGAAGCTTTCTTT. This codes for CVSSLGGGEGEAFF.

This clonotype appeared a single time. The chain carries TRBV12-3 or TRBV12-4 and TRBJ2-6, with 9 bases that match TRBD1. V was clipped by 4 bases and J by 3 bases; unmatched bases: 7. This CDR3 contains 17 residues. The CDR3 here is CASSWPGQGSGANVLTF. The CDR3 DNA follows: TGTGCCAGCAGTTGGCCGGGACAGGGAAGTGGGGCCAACGTCCTGACTTTC.

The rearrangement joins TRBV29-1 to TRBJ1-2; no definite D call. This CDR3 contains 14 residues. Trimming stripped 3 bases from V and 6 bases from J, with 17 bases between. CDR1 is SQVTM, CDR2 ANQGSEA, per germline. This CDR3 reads CSVEITASKHGYTF. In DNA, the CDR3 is TGCAGCGTTGAGATAACAGCGTCGAAGCATGGCTACACCTTC.